A single sample gave rise to the 19 T cell receptor beta chains below, sequenced in a study of response to subunit inactivated influenza vaccine. In TCRdb, the RT-PCR reads were re-called with MiXCR into one record per CDR3 protein. The sample has about 310,000 distinct CDR3 sequences, roughly 22% seen once. Sequenced material: PBMCs from blood, taken 21 months after vaccination. These receptors were obtained from a man aged 45-69 years who received an inactivated influenza vaccine.

The chain employs TRBV30 and TRBJ2-7; D is perhaps TRBD2 (6 bases). V was shortened by 1 base and J by 6 bases, with 16 bases between the two germline ends. In germline, CDR1 is GTSNPN, CDR2 SVGIG (reference sequence). The CDR3 totals 14 residues. The CDR3, as DNA: TGTGCCTGGAGTGGACACCGCGAGGGACTCGAGCAGTACTTC. This codes for CAWSGHREGLEQYF. The whole variable domain, filled in from reference TRBV30 and TRBJ2-7, reads SQTIHQWPATLVQPVGSPLSLECTVEGTSNPNLYWYRQAAGRGLQLLFYSVGIGQISSEVPQNLSASRPQDRQFILSSKKLLLSDSGFYLCAWSGHREGLEQYFGPGTRLTVT.

This clonotype was found once. V gene TRBV7-9 combines with J gene TRBJ2-7; a possible D gene is TRBD2 (5 bases). CDR1 is SEHNR, CDR2 FQNEAQ, per germline (reference sequence). CDR3 length: 14 residues. Trimming removed 5 bases at V and 2 bases at J, with 13 bases between. For the CDR3, the DNA is TGTGCCAGCAGCGCAGGAGGCGGAACCTACGAGCAGTACTTC. Amino acids: CASSAGGGTYEQYF.

The gene calls are TRBV20-1 and TRBJ2-7, with TRBD2 matching over 13 bases. Losses at the gene ends were 5 bases for V and 5 bases for J; bases not matched to a gene: 12. The CDR3 covers 16 residues. Per germline, CDR1 DFQATT and CDR2 SNEGSKA (reference sequence). CDR3 DNA: TGCAGTGCTTTTGGCACTAGCGGGAGGGAGTTCGACGAGCAGTACTTC. It yields the protein CSAFGTSGREFDEQYF.

This sequence joins TRBV12-3 or TRBV12-4 and TRBJ1-4; D is uncertain. V dropped 5 bases and J dropped 0 bases, with 22 bases sitting between them. The CDR3 runs 19 residues. CDR3 loop: CASSPRGGIIPATNEKLFF. The CDR3, as DNA: TGTGCCAGCAGTCCCCGTGGCGGAATAATACCTGCAACTAATGAAAAACTGTTTTTT.

On this clonotype: This may come from a read error, since a much larger clone is one base off. The chain combines TRBV4-3 with TRBJ1-6, with 7 bases fitting TRBD1. Germline V CDR1 and CDR2: LGHNA, YSLEER. The CDR3 length is 16 residues. The CDR3 here is CASSQGQGFHNLPLHF. As DNA, the CDR3 is TGCGCCAGCAGCCAAGGACAGGGTTTCCATAATTTACCCCTCCACTTT.

The V and J genes are TRBV18 and TRBJ2-3; 11 nucleotides match TRBD2. Looked up from germline, CDR1 is KGHSH and CDR2 is LQKENI. V lost 2 bases, J lost 0 bases, and 10 bases stayed unmatched. CDR3 length: 19 residues. CDR3 region: CASSPILLAGAPSTDTQYF. The CDR3 DNA reads as TGTGCCAGCTCACCAATTTTACTAGCGGGGGCACCAAGCACAGATACGCAGTATTTT.

This clonotype was detected many times. The chain uses TRBV10-3 and TRBJ1-5, with D unresolved. The CDR3 is made up of 12 amino acids. Trimming removed 4 bases at V and 6 bases at J, with 7 bases between. Germline CDR1 and CDR2: ENHRY and SYGVKD. The CDR3 DNA reads TGTGCCATCAGTGGGGCGGGTCAGCCCCAGCATTTT. Its translation is CAISGAGQPQHF.

This clonotype was observed a few times. The chain employs TRBV5-1 and TRBJ2-5, with TRBD2 as a possible D gene (5 bases). Trimming left V 2 bases short and J 1 base short, with 9 bases between. Germline-derived CDR1 and CDR2 are SGHRS and YFSETQ. The CDR3 contains 14 residues. Here the CDR3 DNA reads TGCGCCAGCAGCTTTAGCGTACCCCAAGAGACCCAGTACTTC. Protein: CASSFSVPQETQYF.

The rearrangement joins TRBV5-1 to TRBJ2-2; D ambiguous. This CDR3 is built from 13 residues. V gave up 5 bases and J gave up 6 bases, with 11 bases separating them. The germline CDR1 and CDR2 sequences are SGHRS and YFSETQ. CDR3 nucleotides: TGCGCCAGCAGGGCGGTTATGTCCGGGGAGCTGTTTTTT. It yields the protein CASRAVMSGELFF.

This clonotype was seen a handful of times. This sequence joins TRBV25-1 and TRBJ1-3, with TRBD1 as a possible D gene (5 bases). Trimming cost V 4 bases and J 3 bases, with 13 bases left between them. The CDR3 covers 15 residues. Germline CDR1 MGHDK, CDR2 SYGVNS. The CDR3 protein is CASSASGLVGNTIYF. The CDR3 nucleotides are TGTGCCAGCAGTGCCTCAGGGCTTGTTGGAAACACCATATATTTT.

This sequence joins TRBV7-2 and TRBJ1-1, with D unresolved. Germline V gene data show CDR1 as SGHTA and CDR2 as FQGNSA. The CDR3 is 12 amino acids. Deletions cut 6 bases from V and 5 bases from J, with 10 bases between. The CDR3 nucleotides read TGTGCCAGCAGATGGGAAGGAACTGAAGCTTTCTTT. This translates into CASRWEGTEAFF.

CDR3 bases: TGTGCCAGCAGCGTAGACCTTGGCTTCTCCAATGAGCAGTTCTTC. Translated: CASSVDLGFSNEQFF. The rearrangement uses TRBV9 and TRBJ2-1; no reliable D call. CDR3 length equals 15 residues. The germline CDR1 and CDR2 sequences are SGDLS and YYNGEE. V was shortened by 0 bases and J by 6 bases, with 13 bases between the two germline ends. The full variable domain, with the rest looked up from reference TRBV9 and TRBJ2-1, is DSGVTQTPKHLITATGQRVTLRCSPRSGDLSVYWYQQSLDQGLQFLIQYYNGEERAKGNILERFSAQQFPDLHSELNLSSLELGDSALYFCASSVDLGFSNEQFFGPGTRLTVL.

V usage is TRBV29-1 and J usage is TRBJ2-5, with D perhaps matching TRBD2 (5 bases). The CDR3 sequence is 12 residues long. Trimming took off 4 bases at V and 4 bases at J, with 10 bases between the two ends. Germline V gene sequence: CDR1 SQVTM, CDR2 ANQGSEA. The CDR3 protein is CSVGARGETQYF. In nucleotides, the CDR3 is TGCAGCGTTGGGGCCCGGGGAGAGACCCAGTACTTC.

This chain links TRBV5-4 with TRBJ2-1; 15 bases line up with TRBD2. The CDR3 consists of 15 residues. Germline CDR1 and CDR2: SGHNT and YYREEE (reference sequence). Trimming removed 4 bases from V and 8 bases from J; junction bases left unmatched: 4. CDR3 sequence reads: CASSRTSGRGYEQFF. CDR3 DNA: TGTGCCAGCAGCCGGACTAGCGGGAGGGGCTATGAGCAGTTCTTC.

V is TRBV5-1 and J is TRBJ2-5, with D possibly matching TRBD1 (5 bases). V lost 3 bases, J lost 4 bases, and 7 bases lay in between. Germline assignment: CDR1 SGHRS and CDR2 YFSETQ. The CDR3 contains 12 residues. CDR3 sequence (DNA): TGCGCCAGCAGCTGGGGCGGAGAGACCCAGTACTTC. It encodes CASSWGGETQYF.

The rearrangement uses TRBV7-3 and TRBJ2-3; 9 nucleotides match TRBD2. CDR1 is SGHTA and CDR2 is FQGTGA in the germline V gene. V lost 6 bases, J lost 4 bases, and 11 bases stayed unmatched. The CDR3 has 16 amino acids. The CDR3: CASSSGLASGADTQYF. In nucleotides, the CDR3 is TGTGCCAGCAGTTCCGGTCTGGCTAGCGGGGCAGATACGCAGTATTTT.

This clonotype was detected ten times or more. The chain employs TRBV5-6 and TRBJ2-7; D possibly matches TRBD1 or TRBD2 (5 bases each). The V and J ends lost 4 bases and 2 bases respectively, with 19 bases between them. The V gene's germline CDR1 is SGHDT and CDR2 YYEEEE. This CDR3 is built from 16 residues. In DNA form, the CDR3 reads TGTGCCAGCAGCCGTCTGAACAGGCTGGGGGCCTACGAGCAGTACTTC. Its protein product is CASSRLNRLGAYEQYF.

CDR3 coding DNA: TGTGCCAGCAGTGCCCTGGGCTCCGGCTACACCTTC. Its translation is CASSALGSGYTF. The genes are TRBV6-2 or TRBV6-3 and TRBJ1-2, with D hard to call. Germline V gene data show CDR1 as MNHEY and CDR2 as SVGEGT. This CDR3 is 12 amino acids long. V gave up 5 bases and J gave up 8 bases, with 12 bases separating them.

The CDR3 DNA sequence: TGTGCCAGCAGCGCCTGGACAGCGGGAGACGGAGAGACCCAGTACTTC. It codes for CASSAWTAGDGETQYF. This chain connects TRBV2 to TRBJ2-5, with 8 bases aligning to TRBD2. V lost 6 bases, J lost 4 bases, and 13 bases stayed unmatched. The germline CDR1 and CDR2 sequences are SNHLY and FYNNEI. This CDR3 spans 16 amino acids.